One sample yielded the 30 T cell receptor beta chains listed below, sequenced in a study of beta chain features in type 1 diabetes. Whole-study results and caveats: TCRB CDR3s from Type 1 diabetes patients were moderately but significantly shorter in all four CD4+ subsets.

Every isolated RNA sample was fully reverse transcribed, so sequencing captured expressed TCRB transcripts. Assay used: immunoSEQ multiplex PCR; TCRdb lists only in-frame clones, some missing. The sample records some 350,000 clones, 13% being singletons. Their specific antigens are unknown. Specimen: naive CD4+ T cells from blood. Receptors were obtained from a young woman with type 1 diabetes.

This clone was seen once. The chain has TRBV9 and TRBJ2-2; the D gene is possibly TRBD2 (6 bases). The CDR3 sequence is 15 residues long. V lost 2 bases, J lost 5 bases, and 13 bases lay in between. Germline CDR1 and CDR2: SGDLS and YYNGEE. The CDR3 is CASSVGGAPTGELFF. CDR3 nucleotide sequence: TGTGCCAGCAGCGTCGGGGGAGCGCCAACCGGGGAGCTGTTTTTT.

In its sample, this clone was seen a few times. This chain connects TRBV11-2 to TRBJ2-4, with TRBD2 identical over 8 bases. Germline V gene data show CDR1 as SGHAT and CDR2 as FQNNGV. J lost 3 bases, V lost 3 bases, and 7 bases had no gene match. The CDR3 is 16 amino acids. Written as DNA, the CDR3 is TGTGCCAGCAGCTTGACCCGGGGGGGAGACAAAAACATTCAGTACTTC. This sequence encodes CASSLTRGGDKNIQYF.

This clone turned up a few times. The chain recombines TRBV7-2 with TRBJ2-2; no clear D gene. In germline, CDR1 is SGHTA, CDR2 FQGNSA. This CDR3 has 12 amino acids. Trimming left V 6 bases short and J 7 bases short, with 9 bases between. CDR3 nucleotides: TGTGCCAGCAGTTCTAGTATCGGGGAGCTGTTTTTT. Protein sequence: CASSSSIGELFF.

The chain combines TRBV5-6 with TRBJ2-1, with TRBD2 identical over 14 bases. With V trimmed by 4 bases and J by 2 bases, 8 bases remained unmatched. Germline lookup yields CDR1 SGHDT and CDR2 YYEEEE. CDR3 length: 18 amino acids. In nucleotides, the CDR3 is TGTGCCAGCAGCACCGGGACTAGCGGGAGTAGGGCCTACAATGAGCAGTTCTTC. Translation: CASSTGTSGSRAYNEQFF.

The rearrangement joins TRBV19 to TRBJ2-7; D may be TRBD1 (5 bases). V was clipped by 3 bases and J by 3 bases, with 12 bases between them. The CDR3 length is 14 residues. Germline CDR1 reads LNHDA; CDR2 reads SQIVND (reference sequence). In nucleotides, the CDR3 is TGTGCCAGTAGTATGGACACCACCAGCTACGAGCAGTACGTC. It specifies CASSMDTTSYEQYV.

This clone showed up just a few times. The chain is built from TRBV9 and TRBJ2-5; 8 nucleotides line up with TRBD1. The V segment lost 1 base and the J segment 4 bases; nucleotides outside the gene matches: 6. CDR3 length equals 15 residues. Germline V gene lookup returns CDR1 SGDLS and CDR2 YYNGEE. CDR3 in DNA: TGTGCCAGCAGCGTACAGGGGGCAAATGGAGAGACCCAGTACTTC. Its protein is CASSVQGANGETQYF.

This chain joins TRBV19 and TRBJ2-1; the D gene is possibly TRBD2 (6 bases). V was cut by 6 bases and J by 15 bases, with 18 bases left in between. The germline CDR1 and CDR2 sequences are LNHDA and SQIVND (reference sequence). CDR3 length equals 12 residues. CDR3 sequence reads: CASSTRGGEAFF. The DNA for the CDR3 is TGTGCCAGTAGCACGCGGGGCGGGGAAGCGTTCTTC.

The chain couples TRBV7-9 to TRBJ1-1; the match to TRBD1 covers 8 bases. With V trimmed by 4 bases and J by 4 bases, 5 bases remained unmatched. The germline gives CDR1 SEHNR, CDR2 FQNEAQ (reference sequence). This CDR3 has 14 residues. The CDR3 region is CASSSRGLGTEAFF. The CDR3 nucleotides are TGTGCCAGCAGCTCCAGGGGGCTTGGCACTGAAGCTTTCTTT. The full variable domain, its missing parts supplied by reference TRBV7-9 and TRBJ1-1, is DTGVSQNPRHKITKRGQNVTFRCDPISEHNRLYWYRQTLGQGPEFLTYFQNEAQLEKSRLLSDRFSAERPKGSFSTLEIQRTEQGDSAMYLCASSSRGLGTEAFFGQGTRLTVV.

The V call is TRBV12-5, the J call TRBJ2-5; TRBD1 matches at 12 bases. Germline CDR1 LGHNT, CDR2 FRNRAP. The junction had 11 bases not matched to a gene; V was cut back by 4 bases and J by 14 bases. The CDR3 contains 14 residues. The CDR3 here is CASGYRDRGQAVYF. The CDR3 nucleotides are TGTGCTAGTGGTTACCGGGACAGGGGGCAGGCAGTATACTTC.

The chain joins TRBV5-6 to TRBJ1-2; possibly TRBD1 for D (5 bases). The length of the CDR3 is 13 residues. The V gene's germline CDR1 is SGHDT and CDR2 YYEEEE. V gave up 0 bases and J gave up 4 bases, with 7 bases separating them. CDR3 bases: TGTGCCAGCAGCTTGGGGGGGGGCTATGGCTACACCTTC. Its protein product is CASSLGGGYGYTF.

This clone has more than one count but fewer than ten. The chain couples TRBV30 to TRBJ2-1, with 8 nucleotides matching TRBD1. Germline-derived CDR1 and CDR2 are GTSNPN and SVGIG (reference sequence). This CDR3 has 14 residues. The ends lost 5 bases at V and 4 bases at J; junction bases unmatched: 7. The CDR3 DNA reads as TGTGCCTGGGTACCAGGGGGCCCGTACAATGAGCAGTTCTTC. Translating it yields CAWVPGGPYNEQFF.

This clone occurred a few times. The chain carries TRBV5-4 and TRBJ2-3; D ambiguous. Trimming left V 4 bases short and J 1 base short, with 10 bases between. CDR1 and CDR2 (germline): SGHNT, YYREEE (reference sequence). The CDR3 spans 14 residues. The CDR3 DNA reads TGTGCCAGCAGCACCCAACAAGGCACAGATACGCAGTATTTT. It specifies CASSTQQGTDTQYF.

The chain's CDR3 is CSVATGMSTDTQYF. CDR3 bases: TGCAGCGTTGCAACAGGAATGAGCACAGATACGCAGTATTTT. The genes are TRBV29-1 and TRBJ2-3, with D perhaps matching TRBD1 (5 bases). V was pared by 4 bases and J by 0 bases, with 11 bases between. This CDR3 spans 14 amino acids. Germline values: CDR1 SQVTM, CDR2 ANQGSEA.

This clone occurred a few times. This chain uses TRBV11-1 with TRBJ1-5; 9 bases map to TRBD1. In germline, CDR1 is SGHAT, CDR2 FQDESV (reference sequence). The J segment lost 3 bases and the V segment lost 1 base, leaving 1 base of the junction unmatched. The CDR3 contains 15 residues. Written as DNA, the CDR3 is TGTGCCAGCAGCTTAGGGACAGGGGACAATCAGCCCCAGCATTTT. Encoded protein: CASSLGTGDNQPQHF.

The chain is built from TRBV30 and TRBJ2-3; TRBD2 might be the D (5 bases). Germline CDR1 GTSNPN, CDR2 SVGIG (reference sequence). V shed 8 bases and J shed 4 bases, with 16 bases lying between them. The CDR3 runs 13 residues. DNA for the CDR3: TGTGCCCCCGAGGGAGTTGCTGCAGATACGCAGTATTTT. Translated, it gives CAPEGVAADTQYF.

This rearrangement joins TRBV16 to TRBJ1-1; D is perhaps TRBD1 (5 bases). The length of the CDR3 is 14 residues. Germline V gene data show CDR1 as KGHSY and CDR2 as FQNENV. V shed 5 bases and J shed 7 bases, with 17 bases lying between them. The CDR3: CASSVNYQGFEAFF. The DNA of the CDR3 is TGTGCCAGCAGCGTGAACTACCAGGGCTTTGAAGCTTTCTTT.

This clone appeared a few times. The chain carries TRBV2 and TRBJ2-1, with 8 bases identical to TRBD2. J was trimmed by 7 bases and V by 1 base; bases with no gene match: 15. The CDR3 contains 18 residues. Germline CDR1 is SNHLY and CDR2 is FYNNEI. CDR3 residues: CASSEEGGGLAGLNEQFF. The CDR3 coding sequence is TGTGCCAGCAGTGAAGAGGGGGGAGGCCTAGCGGGCCTTAATGAGCAGTTCTTC.

The chain employs TRBV28 and TRBJ1-1; TRBD1 is a possible D gene (6 bases). Per germline, CDR1 MDHEN and CDR2 SYDVKM. The germline V and J ends were trimmed by 7 bases and 3 bases, with 18 bases remaining between them. CDR3 length: 15 amino acids. CDR3 in amino acids: CASTSPGVLYTEAFF. The CDR3 region has the DNA TGTGCCAGCACTTCGCCAGGGGTATTGTACACTGAAGCTTTCTTT.

Only a few counts were recorded for this clone. Other DNA sequences in this sample translate to the same CDR3. V is TRBV5-1 and J is TRBJ2-5; the D gene is possibly TRBD1 (6 bases). In germline, CDR1 is SGHRS, CDR2 YFSETQ. There are 13 residues in the CDR3. Trimming cost V 4 bases and J 2 bases, with 9 bases left between them. CDR3 amino acids: CASSPGQQETQYF. CDR3 bases: TGCGCCAGCAGCCCGGGACAACAAGAGACCCAGTACTTC.

The rearrangement joins TRBV28 to TRBJ2-2; the match to TRBD2 covers 7 bases. Trimming took 6 bases from V and 5 from J; bases not matched to a gene: 12. The V gene's germline CDR1 is MDHEN and CDR2 SYDVKM. The CDR3 loop spans 16 amino acids. CDR3 coding DNA: TGTGCCAGCAGCAGCCCGGCTAGCGGAGTAACCGGGGAGCTGTTTTTT. As protein: CASSSPASGVTGELFF. Supplemented by reference TRBV28 and TRBJ2-2, the full variable domain reads DVKVTQSSRYLVKRTGEKVFLECVQDMDHENMFWYRQDPGLGLRLIYFSYDVKMKEKGDIPEGYSVSREKKERFSLILESASTNQTSMYLCASSSPASGVTGELFFGEGSRLTVL.

The rearrangement uses TRBV10-3 and TRBJ1-2; 8 bases are shared with TRBD1. Germline CDR1 reads ENHRY; CDR2 reads SYGVKD. This CDR3 has 14 amino acids. V was clipped by 6 bases and J by 3 bases; unmatched bases: 6. The CDR3 protein is CAIRAQGGDYGYTF. For the CDR3, the DNA is TGTGCCATCAGGGCACAGGGGGGAGACTATGGCTACACCTTC.

The rearrangement uses TRBV28 and TRBJ2-3; 8 bases line up with TRBD2. Looked up from germline, CDR1 is MDHEN and CDR2 is SYDVKM. V was pared by 8 bases and J by 2 bases, with 12 bases of the junction left unmatched. The CDR3 extends over 16 amino acids. The CDR3 protein is CASSRADSGATDTQYF. CDR3 in DNA: TGTGCCAGCTCCCGGGCAGATAGCGGGGCCACAGATACGCAGTATTTT.

This clone was observed a few times. The chain is built from TRBV5-1 and TRBJ2-2, with D perhaps TRBD2 (5 bases). Germline V gives CDR1 SGHRS, CDR2 YFSETQ. V was shortened by 5 bases and J by 4 bases, with 12 bases between the two germline ends. The CDR3 totals 14 residues. The CDR3 DNA follows: TGCGCCAGCAGGATCGAGGGTGGCACCGGGGAGCTGTTTTTT. Amino acids: CASRIEGGTGELFF.

This clone was seen a handful of times. The J gene is TRBJ1-1, the V gene TRBV28; TRBD1 agrees at 9 bases. This CDR3 region has 15 residues. With 8 bases clipped from V and 8 bases from J, the junction kept 15 bases outside the gene matches. Per germline, CDR1 MDHEN and CDR2 SYDVKM. CDR3 loop: CASLPLGRDREEAFF. The CDR3 bases are TGTGCCAGCCTCCCCCTAGGCCGGGACAGGGAAGAAGCTTTCTTT.

V and J are TRBV5-1 and TRBJ2-2, with a tentative D call TRBD1 (5 bases). The V and J ends lost 6 bases and 2 bases respectively, with 14 bases between them. Germline V gives CDR1 SGHRS, CDR2 YFSETQ. The CDR3 has 15 residues. The CDR3 DNA sequence: TGCGCCAGCACCCCGGCCAGGGTTAACACCGGGGAGCTGTTTTTT. This sequence encodes CASTPARVNTGELFF.

The V gene is TRBV18, the J gene TRBJ2-1, with D uncertain. Germline CDR1 KGHSH, CDR2 LQKENI. The V and J ends lost 5 bases and 9 bases respectively, with 14 bases between them. The CDR3 contains 13 residues. CDR3 loop: CASSFQGGREQFF. The CDR3 nucleotides are TGTGCCAGCTCATTCCAAGGCGGCCGTGAGCAGTTCTTC.

The chain carries TRBV11-2 and TRBJ1-5; D remains unclear. The germline V and J ends were trimmed by 0 bases and 9 bases, with 9 bases remaining between them. CDR1 SGHAT and CDR2 FQNNGV come from the germline V gene. The CDR3 contains 13 residues. As DNA, the CDR3 is TGTGCCAGCAGCTTAGACCGCCGGGGGCCCCAGCATTTT. Protein: CASSLDRRGPQHF.

The chain links TRBV7-2 to TRBJ2-1, with 11 bases lining up with TRBD2. CDR3 length: 18 residues. Germline CDR1 is SGHTA and CDR2 is FQGNSA. V lost 5 bases and J lost 0; bases outside the gene matches: 9. The CDR3 DNA is TGTGCCAGCAGCCCGAAGGGGCTAGCGGGAGGCTCCTACAATGAGCAGTTCTTC. Translated, it gives CASSPKGLAGGSYNEQFF. Drawing the rest from reference TRBV7-2 and TRBJ2-1, the complete variable domain is GAGVSQSPSNKVTEKGKDVELRCDPISGHTALYWYRQSLGQGLEFLIYFQGNSAPDKSGLPSDRFSAERTGGSVSTLTIQRTQQEDSAVYLCASSPKGLAGGSYNEQFFGPGTRLTVL.

This clone has more than one count but fewer than ten. This chain joins TRBV7-3 and TRBJ2-3; D perhaps matches TRBD2 (5 bases). Per the germline V gene, CDR1 is SGHTA and CDR2 is FQGTGA. Trimming removed 0 bases from V and 0 bases from J, with 7 bases in between. The CDR3 has 15 residues. The CDR3 bases are TGTGCCAGCAGCTTAACGAGGACTAGCACAGATACGCAGTATTTT. Amino acids: CASSLTRTSTDTQYF. Based on the CDR3 plus reference TRBV7-3 and TRBJ2-3, the full variable domain is GAGVSQTPSNKVTEKGKYVELRCDPISGHTALYWYRQSLGQGPEFLIYFQGTGAADDSGLPNDRFFAVRPEGSVSTLKIQRTERGDSAVYLCASSLTRTSTDTQYFGPGTRLTVL.

The chain employs TRBV7-3 and TRBJ2-1, with 7 nucleotides matching TRBD2. J gave up 8 bases and V 1 base, and 11 bases lay outside the gene matches. The CDR3 covers 16 residues. The germline V gene has CDR1 SGHTA and CDR2 FQGTGA. The CDR3 loop is CASSLIGWTRSDEQFF. In nucleotides, the CDR3 is TGTGCCAGCAGCTTAATCGGGTGGACTAGGTCCGATGAGCAGTTCTTC.